These 10 T cell receptor beta chains share one sample of origin, sequenced in a study of blood T cell repertoires in COVID-19. TCRdb keeps only in-frame clones here, not all; method: immunoSEQ multiplex PCR. Among some 150,000 clones listed, over 75% were seen once. The sequencing input was PBMCs or T cells enriched from blood (not recorded which). These receptor sequences come from a human donor with acute COVID-19. The donor label of this sample is uncertain.

This clone was recorded a few times. The J gene is TRBJ1-2, the V gene TRBV7-2; TRBD1 aligns across 10 bases. Germline values: CDR1 SGHTA, CDR2 FQGNSA. The ends lost 6 bases at V and 4 bases at J; junction bases unmatched: 5. The CDR3 length is 14 residues. In DNA, the CDR3 is TGTGCCAGCAGAGGACAGGGGGTGAGCTATGGCTACACCTTC. Translated: CASRGQGVSYGYTF. Looking up the rest from reference TRBV7-2 and TRBJ1-2 gives the full variable domain: GAGVSQSPSNKVTEKGKDVELRCDPISGHTALYWYRQSLGQGLEFLIYFQGNSAPDKSGLPSDRFSAERTGGSVSTLTIQRTQQEDSAVYLCASRGQGVSYGYTFGSGTRLTVV.

V gene TRBV30 combines with J gene TRBJ1-2, with D possibly being TRBD1 (5 bases). V dropped 4 bases and J dropped 4 bases, with 16 bases sitting between them. This CDR3 is built from 14 residues. The germline CDR1 and CDR2 sequences are GTSNPN and SVGIG (reference sequence). The CDR3 spells CAWIPRQTVYGYTF. The CDR3 DNA sequence: TGTGCCTGGATCCCCCGACAGACAGTCTATGGCTACACCTTC.

This sequence joins TRBV30 and TRBJ1-2, with 8 positions matching TRBD1. V lost 7 bases and J lost 8; bases outside the gene matches: 6. Per the germline V gene, CDR1 is GTSNPN and CDR2 is SVGIG (reference sequence). The CDR3 has 11 amino acids. This CDR3 is CASDRGRGYTF. The DNA of the CDR3 is TGTGCCTCAGACAGGGGCCGAGGCTACACCTTC.

This chain connects TRBV10-3 to TRBJ2-2; D is unclear. Germline lookup yields CDR1 ENHRY and CDR2 SYGVKD. The V and J ends lost 0 bases and 0 bases respectively, with 8 bases between them. CDR3 length: 16 residues. CDR3 nucleotides: TGTGCCATCAGTGAGTCAGTGGGCGCGAACACCGGGGAGCTGTTTTTT. Encoded protein: CAISESVGANTGELFF.

V and J are TRBV2 and TRBJ2-7; possible D gene TRBD2, 6 bases. V shed 9 bases and J shed 3 bases, with 12 bases lying between them. The CDR3 covers 12 residues. Germline V gives CDR1 SNHLY, CDR2 FYNNEI. As DNA, the CDR3 is TGTGCCAGTGGAGGGGTGGACTACGAGCAGTACTTC. Protein: CASGGVDYEQYF. Drawing the rest from reference TRBV2 and TRBJ2-7, the complete variable domain is EPEVTQTPSHQVTQMGQEVILRCVPISNHLYFYWYRQILGQKVEFLVSFYNNEISEKSEIFDDQFSVERPDGSNFTLKIRSTKLEDSAMYFCASGGVDYEQYFGPGTRLTVT.

This clone was seen more than once but under ten times. This chain uses TRBV7-9 with TRBJ1-1, with a tentative D call TRBD1 (5 bases). The CDR3 totals 13 residues. Germline V gives CDR1 SEHNR, CDR2 FQNEAQ (reference sequence). Trimming took 8 bases from V and 0 from J, leaving 10 bases between them. Here the CDR3 reads CASRKGLNTEAFF. The CDR3 DNA follows: TGTGCCAGCCGAAAGGGGTTGAACACTGAAGCTTTCTTT.

This chain uses TRBV7-6 with TRBJ1-3; D unclear. Germline-derived CDR1 and CDR2 are SGHVS and FNYEAQ. The CDR3 contains 16 residues. Trimming shortened V by 1 base and J by 2 bases, and 12 bases separated the two germline ends. Written as DNA, the CDR3 is TGTGCCAGCAGCTTAGGGTCCCGGAGGACTGGAAACACCATATATTTT. It codes for CASSLGSRRTGNTIYF.

The chain recombines TRBV7-8 with TRBJ2-7; weak D call: TRBD2 (6 bases). The germline V and J ends were trimmed by 2 bases and 11 bases, with 16 bases remaining between them. Germline CDR1 and CDR2: SGHVS and FQNEAQ. This CDR3 spans 13 amino acids. The CDR3: CASSLRTMGDKYF. CDR3 DNA sequence: TGTGCCAGCAGCTTACGGACTATGGGGGATAAGTACTTC.

The chain combines TRBV18 with TRBJ2-7; the D gene is possibly TRBD1 (5 bases). The V gene lost 3 bases and the J gene lost 2 bases, with 11 bases spanning the gap. The CDR3 contains 14 residues. Per the germline V gene, CDR1 is KGHSH and CDR2 is LQKENI. CDR3 DNA sequence: TGTGCCAGCTCACCTCCAACAGGTCCCTACGAGCAGTACTTC. Translating it yields CASSPPTGPYEQYF. Supplemented by reference TRBV18 and TRBJ2-7, the full variable domain reads NAGVMQNPRHLVRRRGQEARLRCSPMKGHSHVYWYRQLPEEGLKFMVYLQKENIIDESGMPKERFSAEFPKEGPSILRIQQVVRGDSAAYFCASSPPTGPYEQYFGPGTRLTVT.

The J gene is TRBJ1-4, the V gene TRBV7-8; 8 bases are shared with TRBD1. The length of the CDR3 is 15 residues. With V trimmed by 1 base and J by 8 bases, 6 bases remained unmatched. Germline-derived CDR1 and CDR2 are SGHVS and FQNEAQ. Here the CDR3 reads CASSLGKQGDEKLFF. DNA for the CDR3: TGTGCCAGCAGCTTAGGAAAACAGGGGGACGAAAAACTGTTTTTT. Full variable domain (missing parts from reference TRBV7-8 and TRBJ1-4): GAGVSQSPRYKVAKRGQDVALRCDPISGHVSLFWYQQALGQGPEFLTYFQNEAQLDKSGLPSDRFFAERPEGSVSTLKIQRTQQEDSAVYLCASSLGKQGDEKLFFGSGTQLSVL.